These 27 T cell receptor beta chains were sequenced from one sample in a study of T cells in Graves' hyperthyroidism and ophthalmopathy. From RNA transcripts, TCR beta CDR3 regions were amplified. First-round RT-PCR with HTBI primers amplified the TCR CDR3 region. Using its own MiXCR run on the multiplex PCR reads, TCRdb lists one record per CDR3 protein. Of about 360,000 distinct CDR3 sequences in the sample, around 14% were seen once. The material sequenced was blood. These receptors all come from a young woman with Graves' hyperthyroidism.

This clonotype was seen only a few times. The chain is built from TRBV7-6 and TRBJ1-6; 7 bases are shared with TRBD1. The CDR3 extends over 14 amino acids. V shed 1 base and J 8 bases; nucleotides not matched to a gene: 2. Germline V gene data show CDR1 as SGHVS and CDR2 as FNYEAQ. The CDR3: CASSLGQGHSPLHF. The CDR3 DNA follows: TGTGCCAGCAGCTTAGGACAGGGCCATTCACCCCTCCACTTT.

In this sample, this clonotype turned up many times. V gene TRBV18 combines with J gene TRBJ1-5; D is undetermined. This CDR3 is built from 19 residues. Trimming took off 2 bases at V and 0 bases at J, with 20 bases between the two ends. Germline-derived CDR1 and CDR2 are KGHSH and LQKENI. The CDR3 here is CASSPDHLTGDYSNQPQHF. CDR3 DNA: TGTGCCAGCTCACCAGATCACTTGACGGGTGACTATAGCAATCAGCCCCAGCATTTT.

This clonotype was seen ten or more times. This chain links TRBV28 with TRBJ2-1; TRBD2 might be the D (7 bases). From germline, CDR1 is MDHEN and CDR2 SYDVKM. The CDR3 sequence is 15 residues long. Trimming took 4 bases from V and 3 from J, leaving 13 bases between them. For the CDR3, the DNA is TGTGCCAGCAGTTACGGGGGGCCAGGCTACAATGAGCAGTTCTTC. It encodes CASSYGGPGYNEQFF.

This clonotype appeared many times. The J gene is TRBJ2-1, the V gene TRBV12-3 or TRBV12-4; D is ambiguous. V dropped 2 bases and J dropped 1 base, with 9 bases sitting between them. The CDR3 contains 15 residues. The CDR3 reads CASSLLRPSYNEQFF. The CDR3 coding sequence is TGTGCCAGCAGTTTACTAAGGCCTTCCTACAATGAGCAGTTCTTC.

The sample holds a few counts of this clonotype. CDR3 residues: CASSQVGSNTGELFF. DNA for the CDR3: TGCGCCAGCAGCCAAGTTGGATCGAACACCGGGGAGCTGTTTTTT. The chain recombines TRBV4-1 with TRBJ2-2; D uncertain. The CDR3 has 15 amino acids. Per germline, CDR1 MGHRA and CDR2 YSYEKL. Trimming took off 1 base at V and 0 bases at J, with 6 bases between the two ends.

The rearrangement joins TRBV10-3 to TRBJ2-1; TRBD2 is a possible D gene (5 bases). V was shortened by 0 bases and J by 12 bases, with 18 bases between the two germline ends. Germline V gene lookup returns CDR1 ENHRY and CDR2 SYGVKD. The CDR3 has 15 amino acids. The CDR3 loop is CAISESAVGVRGQFF. The CDR3 DNA reads as TGTGCCATCAGTGAGTCTGCCGTCGGGGTTCGGGGGCAGTTCTTC.

Concerning this clonotype itself: A read error may be the cause here, since a much bigger clone is one base away. This sequence joins TRBV12-3 or TRBV12-4 and TRBJ1-2; perhaps TRBD1 as D (6 bases). The CDR3 spans 13 residues. Trimming left V 6 bases short and J 8 bases short, with 16 bases between. The CDR3 here is CASRFWGLEGYTF. In DNA, the CDR3 is TGTGCCAGCAGGTTTTGGGGGCTAGAGGGCTACACCTTC.

This clonotype has at least ten counts. The rearrangement uses TRBV19 and TRBJ1-1; D is possibly TRBD1 (6 bases). The germline V gene has CDR1 LNHDA and CDR2 SQIVND (reference sequence). V was shortened by 4 bases and J by 7 bases, with 16 bases between the two germline ends. This CDR3 region has 14 residues. The CDR3 here is CASSRTGTFVEAFF. The CDR3 region has the DNA TGTGCCAGTAGTAGAACCGGGACATTCGTTGAAGCTTTCTTT.

This clonotype was counted ten times or more. The chain uses TRBV18 and TRBJ2-1; no firm D call. Per the germline V gene, CDR1 is KGHSH and CDR2 is LQKENI. V lost 4 bases to trimming and J lost 8 bases, with 9 bases between them. CDR3 length: 12 amino acids. CDR3 region: CASSLETDEQFF. CDR3 nucleotides: TGTGCCAGCTCACTGGAAACCGATGAGCAGTTCTTC.

The genes are TRBV5-4 and TRBJ2-1; 10 bases match TRBD1. J was trimmed by 7 bases and V by 3 bases; bases with no gene match: 7. There are 15 residues in the CDR3. Germline values: CDR1 SGHNT, CDR2 YYREEE (reference sequence). The CDR3 reads CASSSITDRGNEQFF. DNA for the CDR3: TGTGCCAGCAGCTCTATTACGGACAGGGGGAATGAGCAGTTCTTC.

This clonotype was seen at least ten times. The rearrangement links TRBV3-1 to TRBJ2-5, with D tentatively TRBD2 (5 bases). The V end lost 1 base, the J end lost 10 bases, and 16 bases lay between the germline ends. Germline values: CDR1 LGHDT, CDR2 YNNKEL (reference sequence). This CDR3 has 14 amino acids. For the CDR3, the DNA is TGTGCCAGCAGCCAAGTTGGCCTGCGCGGGTTCCAGTACTTC. Its protein product is CASSQVGLRGFQYF.

This clonotype was observed many times. This rearrangement joins TRBV24-1 to TRBJ2-3, with 13 bases aligning to TRBD2. V was clipped by 1 base and J by 6 bases; unmatched bases: 3. This CDR3 has 16 residues. Per germline, CDR1 KGHDR and CDR2 SFDVKD. For the CDR3, the DNA is TGTGCCACCAGTGATTTACTAGCGGGAGGGTCGGATACGCAGTATTTT. This gives the protein CATSDLLAGGSDTQYF.

This clonotype showed up many times. The gene calls are TRBV6-1 and TRBJ2-4; no clear D gene. Trimming took 6 bases from V and 6 from J, leaving 21 bases between them. Germline V gene sequence: CDR1 MNHNS, CDR2 SASEGT. The length of the CDR3 is 16 residues. The CDR3 is CASSALGLDEVNIQYF. For the CDR3, the DNA is TGTGCCAGCAGCGCACTCGGGCTAGATGAGGTAAACATTCAGTACTTC.

This clonotype was recorded at least ten times. The genes are TRBV28 and TRBJ2-1; 8 positions agree with TRBD2. Germline V gene sequence: CDR1 MDHEN, CDR2 SYDVKM. J gave up 9 bases and V 0 bases, and 19 bases lay outside the gene matches. The CDR3 covers 19 residues. Here the CDR3 reads CASSLWRLSGSRLGGEQFF. The DNA of the CDR3 is TGTGCCAGCAGTTTATGGCGCTTAAGCGGGAGCCGACTAGGCGGTGAGCAGTTCTTC.

Only a few counts were recorded for this clonotype. Here the CDR3 DNA reads TGCGCCAGCAGCTTGGATGGGGTTGAGTACGAGCAGTACTTC. Its translation is CASSLDGVEYEQYF. This sequence joins TRBV5-1 and TRBJ2-7; D ambiguous. CDR3 length: 14 residues. Germline V CDR1 and CDR2: SGHRS, YFSETQ. V was shortened by 0 bases and J by 4 bases, with 11 bases between the two germline ends.

This clonotype came up many times. The genes are TRBV6-1 and TRBJ2-5; 7 nucleotides match TRBD2. The germline gives CDR1 MNHNS, CDR2 SASEGT. The CDR3 has 13 residues. In nucleotides, the CDR3 is TGTGCTGTGGGGGGGACGTACCAAGAGACCCAGTACTTC. It is translated as CAVGGTYQETQYF.

This clonotype was observed at least ten times. The rearrangement joins TRBV9 to TRBJ2-3; 7 bases align to TRBD2. Germline V gives CDR1 SGDLS, CDR2 YYNGEE. The V and J ends lost 4 bases and 0 bases, in that order; junction bases with no gene match: 17. This CDR3 contains 19 residues. The CDR3 DNA is TGTGCCAGCAGCCCTCAGACCCTTCTAGCGGAACCTAGCACAGATACGCAGTATTTT. Protein product: CASSPQTLLAEPSTDTQYF.

The chain has TRBV4-1 and TRBJ1-2, with D unresolved. V gave up 1 base and J gave up 2 bases, with 17 bases separating them. The V gene's germline CDR1 is MGHRA and CDR2 YSYEKL. The CDR3 contains 17 residues. The CDR3 DNA reads TGCGCCAGCAGCCAAGGCTCAATGGACGCACACAACTATGGCTACACCTTC. It specifies CASSQGSMDAHNYGYTF.

This clonotype has ten or more counts. Here the CDR3 DNA reads TGCAGTGCTCGGTATGCGGGAGGGCAAGTGCAGTACTTC. Protein: CSARYAGGQVQYF. This sequence joins TRBV20-1 and TRBJ2-7; 9 nucleotides match TRBD2. CDR1 and CDR2 (germline): DFQATT, SNEGSKA (reference sequence). The CDR3 consists of 13 residues. V trimming: 5 bases; J trimming: 9 bases; junction bases outside the gene matches: 11.

There are many counts of this clonotype. The chain couples TRBV28 to TRBJ2-7, with 8 bases that match TRBD1. V dropped 2 bases and J dropped 7; count of bases not matched to a gene: 10. The CDR3 loop spans 15 amino acids. Germline V gives CDR1 MDHEN, CDR2 SYDVKM. DNA for the CDR3: TGTGCCAGCAGTTTACTGGGTCAGGGGGCTTGGGAGCAGTACTTC. It specifies CASSLLGQGAWEQYF.

The chain combines TRBV5-1 with TRBJ1-3, with D possibly being TRBD1 (5 bases). V was cut by 7 bases and J by 0 bases, with 8 bases left in between. This CDR3 region has 13 residues. CDR1 is SGHRS, CDR2 YFSETQ, per germline. The CDR3 DNA reads as TGCGCCAGCCAACAGGACTCTGGAAACACCATATATTTT. Its protein is CASQQDSGNTIYF.

This clonotype was seen once. The chain is built from TRBV2 and TRBJ2-5; 9 bases agree with TRBD2. Germline loops: CDR1 SNHLY, CDR2 FYNNEI. V dropped 7 bases and J dropped 1; count of bases not matched to a gene: 4. The CDR3 length is 14 residues. Here the CDR3 DNA reads TGTGCCAGCATGTGGACTAGCGCCCAAGAGACCCAGTACTTC. Translation: CASMWTSAQETQYF.

At least ten counts were recorded for this clonotype. The CDR3 protein is CASSYRSLVVGGWSPLHF. CDR3 DNA sequence: TGTGCCAGCAGTTACCGGTCACTAGTGGTGGGGGGTTGGAGTCCCCTCCACTTT. The V call is TRBV6-6, the J call TRBJ1-6, with a tentative D call TRBD1 (5 bases). Trimming stripped 2 bases from V and 13 bases from J, with 27 bases between. Germline CDR1 reads MNHNY; CDR2 reads SVGAGI (reference sequence). This CDR3 contains 18 residues.

This clonotype was observed at least ten times. V is TRBV9 and J is TRBJ2-1; a possible D gene is TRBD2 (6 bases). Germline CDR1 reads SGDLS; CDR2 reads YYNGEE. Trimming shortened V by 0 bases and J by 5 bases, and 12 bases separated the two germline ends. This CDR3 region has 15 residues. CDR3 protein: CASSVEAGTHNEQFF. The CDR3 DNA reads as TGTGCCAGCAGCGTAGAGGCGGGAACCCACAATGAGCAGTTCTTC. Full variable domain (outside the CDR3, taken from reference TRBV9 and TRBJ2-1): DSGVTQTPKHLITATGQRVTLRCSPRSGDLSVYWYQQSLDQGLQFLIQYYNGEERAKGNILERFSAQQFPDLHSELNLSSLELGDSALYFCASSVEAGTHNEQFFGPGTRLTVL.

This clonotype was counted only a few times. The chain couples TRBV4-1 to TRBJ1-5, with TRBD1 identical over 7 bases. Trimming at V came to 4 bases and at J to 0 bases, leaving 15 bases not matched to a gene. There are 19 residues in the CDR3. Germline V gene lookup returns CDR1 MGHRA and CDR2 YSYEKL. The CDR3 loop reads CASSPRMGTDFFSNQPQHF. CDR3 nucleotides: TGCGCCAGCAGCCCACGGATGGGGACAGACTTTTTTAGCAATCAGCCCCAGCATTTT.

This sequence joins TRBV6-5 and TRBJ1-1, with unresolved D. V was trimmed by 4 bases and J by 8 bases, leaving 14 bases between them. Germline V lookup: CDR1 MNHEY, CDR2 SVGAGI. There are 13 residues in the CDR3. DNA of the CDR3: TGTGCCAGCAGTTTCTCACACGTACCCGAAGCTTTCTTT. This codes for CASSFSHVPEAFF.

This chain connects TRBV27 to TRBJ2-2; D is perhaps TRBD1 or TRBD2 (5 bases each). This CDR3 spans 13 amino acids. The V gene's germline CDR1 is MNHEY and CDR2 SMNVEV (reference sequence). Trimming removed 7 bases at V and 7 bases at J, with 13 bases between. The CDR3 DNA is TGTGCCAGCACCAACGGGGCCCACGGGGAGCTGTTTTTT. This translates into CASTNGAHGELFF.